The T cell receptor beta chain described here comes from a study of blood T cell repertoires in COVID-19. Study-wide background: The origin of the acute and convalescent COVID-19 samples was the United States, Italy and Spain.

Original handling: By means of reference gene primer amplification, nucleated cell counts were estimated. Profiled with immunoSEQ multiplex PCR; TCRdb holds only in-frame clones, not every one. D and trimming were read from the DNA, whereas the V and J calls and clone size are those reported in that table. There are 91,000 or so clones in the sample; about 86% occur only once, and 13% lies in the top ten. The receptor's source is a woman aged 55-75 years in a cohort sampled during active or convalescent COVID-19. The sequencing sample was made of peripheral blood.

The DNA of the CDR3 is TGTGCCAGCTCACCAGGAGACAGCTCCTACGAGCAGTACTTC. It translates to CASSPGDSSYEQYF. This chain joins TRBV18 and TRBJ2-7; possible D gene TRBD1, 5 bases. This CDR3 comprises 14 residues. V lost 2 bases to trimming and J lost 0 bases, with 8 bases between them. Germline CDR1 KGHSH, CDR2 LQKENI.